This T cell receptor (beta chain) was found in a study of shared clonotypes between healthy human individuals. The study, taken as a whole, reports: Rarefaction curves obtained for sorted subsets showed sequencing incomplete despite large depth. About 5% was the fraction of naive CD4 clonotypes found shared across a few donors. Tissues were not sampled, only blood, and their repertoires likely differ.

Note on this clone: Antigen unknown.

Naivety among CD8 cells was defined by CD45RO negativity and positive CCR7 selection, thereby excluding terminally differentiated effector memory CD45RA+ cells. Measured with immunoSEQ multiplex PCR; TCRdb has only the in-frame clones, and not every one. Of around 1.9 million clones in the sample, 93% were seen once. The CDR3 totals 14 residues. The ends were cut back, 1 base at V and 3 bases at J, with 10 bases in the middle. Germline-derived CDR1 and CDR2 are SEHNR and FQNEAQ (reference sequence). The TCR sequence derives from a man between 18 and 29 years old in good health. Some clones in this sample may be carry-over from other donors' samples. Sample: naive CD8+ T cells from PBMCs. The rearrangement links TRBV7-9 to TRBJ2-7; D may correspond to TRBD1 or TRBD2 (5 bases each). CDR3 amino acids: CASSLGDPGYEQYF. CDR3 DNA sequence: TGTGCCAGCAGCTTAGGGGACCCAGGCTACGAGCAGTACTTC.